Presented here are 11 T cell receptor beta chains from one specimen sequenced in a study of response to subunit inactivated influenza vaccine. TCRdb analysed the RT-PCR reads with MiXCR anew, one entry per CDR3 protein. The repertoire holds about half a million distinct CDR3 sequences, with about 25% as singletons. The source material was CD4+ T cells sorted from PBMCs, sampled about 5 days after vaccination. The receptor set was obtained from a man in his forties or fifties who received an inactivated influenza vaccine.

This clonotype was observed a few times. V is TRBV6-6 and J is TRBJ2-7; 14 bases align to TRBD2. Germline V lookup: CDR1 MNHNY, CDR2 SVGAGI (reference sequence). The CDR3 length is 13 residues. J lost 6 bases, V lost 8 bases, and 3 bases had no gene match. CDR3 residues: CASWTSGRSEQYF. As DNA, the CDR3 is TGTGCCAGCTGGACTAGCGGGAGGTCCGAGCAGTACTTC.

This clonotype has at least ten counts. The chain has TRBV3-1 and TRBJ1-6; 7 positions agree with TRBD1. The CDR3 loop spans 15 amino acids. Germline CDR1 and CDR2: LGHDT and YNNKEL (reference sequence). V lost 4 bases and J lost 4; bases outside the gene matches: 4. The CDR3 bases are TGTGCCAGCAGCCTCCGGGACAGTTATAATTCACCCCTCCACTTT. Residues: CASSLRDSYNSPLHF.

The genes are TRBV5-1 and TRBJ1-5; D may be TRBD1 (5 bases). In germline, CDR1 is SGHRS, CDR2 YFSETQ. Trimming removed 0 bases at V and 10 bases at J, with 14 bases between. The CDR3 sequence is 14 residues long. CDR3 protein: CASSLGQTSSPQHF. The CDR3 DNA reads as TGCGCCAGCAGCTTGGGACAGACGTCGAGCCCCCAGCATTTT.

The CDR3 loop is CASSRDLAVTYEQYF. The CDR3 DNA sequence: TGTGCCAGCAGTCGCGACTTGGCGGTGACCTACGAGCAGTACTTC. The chain employs TRBV2 and TRBJ2-7, with D hard to call. V was cut by 5 bases and J by 2 bases, with 16 bases left in between. The CDR3 spans 15 residues. Per germline, CDR1 SNHLY and CDR2 FYNNEI. Using reference TRBV2 and TRBJ2-7 for the parts outside the CDR3, the full variable domain is EPEVTQTPSHQVTQMGQEVILRCVPISNHLYFYWYRQILGQKVEFLVSFYNNEISEKSEIFDDQFSVERPDGSNFTLKIRSTKLEDSAMYFCASSRDLAVTYEQYFGPGTRLTVT.

The rearrangement uses TRBV24-1 and TRBJ2-3; D may be TRBD2 (5 bases). CDR3 length equals 15 residues. CDR1 is KGHDR and CDR2 is SFDVKD in the germline V gene. V lost 7 bases and J 1 base, leaving 14 bases between the germline ends. The CDR3 here is CATSRSGIRTDTQYF. The CDR3 DNA is TGTGCCACCAGCCGATCGGGGATCCGCACAGATACGCAGTATTTT.

The rearrangement links TRBV4-1 to TRBJ2-3; D is ambiguous. The CDR3 contains 15 residues. CDR1 MGHRA and CDR2 YSYEKL come from the germline V gene. Between the trimmed V and J ends, which lost 0 bases and 2 bases, there was a span of 9 bases. As DNA, the CDR3 is TGCGCCAGCAGCCAAGATGGCAGGCTCACAGATACGCAGTATTTT. As protein: CASSQDGRLTDTQYF.

This clonotype was counted between two and nine times. V usage is TRBV7-9 and J usage is TRBJ2-5; 9 bases are shared with TRBD1. CDR1 and CDR2 (germline): SEHNR, FQNEAQ (reference sequence). The J segment lost 5 bases and the V segment lost 5 bases, leaving 9 bases of the junction unmatched. This CDR3 spans 15 amino acids. The CDR3 sequence is CASSESGTGWETQYF. DNA for the CDR3: TGTGCCAGCAGCGAATCCGGGACAGGGTGGGAGACCCAGTACTTC.

A single count supports this clonotype. The chain joins TRBV3-1 to TRBJ1-2; D is perhaps TRBD1 (6 bases). The V gene's germline CDR1 is LGHDT and CDR2 YNNKEL (reference sequence). The CDR3 consists of 14 residues. The V and J ends lost 7 bases and 0 bases respectively, with 12 bases between them. The DNA for the CDR3 is TGTGCCAGCACTCAAAAGGGGGCTAACTATGGCTACACCTTC. This gives the protein CASTQKGANYGYTF. Using reference TRBV3-1 and TRBJ1-2 for the parts outside the CDR3, the full variable domain is DTAVSQTPKYLVTQMGNDKSIKCEQNLGHDTMYWYKQDSKKFLKIMFSYNNKELIINETVPNRFSPKSPDKAHLNLHINSLELGDSAVYFCASTQKGANYGYTFGSGTRLTVV.

The chain uses TRBV2 and TRBJ1-1; TRBD1 matches at 7 bases. The V gene end was trimmed by 2 bases and the J gene end by 1 base; junction bases not matched to a gene: 4. The CDR3 totals 15 residues. Germline V gene data show CDR1 as SNHLY and CDR2 as FYNNEI. CDR3 nucleotide sequence: TGTGCCAGCAGTGAATCCAGGGGGAGGAACACTGAAGCTTTCTTT. Its translation: CASSESRGRNTEAFF.

The chain carries TRBV29-1 and TRBJ1-2, with 7 bases aligning to TRBD1. J gave up 5 bases and V 6 bases, and 6 bases lay outside the gene matches. The length of the CDR3 is 12 residues. Germline V gives CDR1 SQVTM, CDR2 ANQGSEA. Written as DNA, the CDR3 is TGCAGCGTCAGGGACAGCGGATATGGCTACACCTTC. Amino acids: CSVRDSGYGYTF.

This chain uses TRBV7-2 with TRBJ2-1; D may be TRBD1 (5 bases). The V gene lost 4 bases and the J gene lost 4 bases, with 11 bases spanning the gap. In germline, CDR1 is SGHTA, CDR2 FQGNSA. The CDR3 extends over 14 amino acids. CDR3 loop: CASSSVGVYNEQFF. As DNA, the CDR3 is TGTGCCAGCAGCTCCGTAGGGGTATACAATGAGCAGTTCTTC.